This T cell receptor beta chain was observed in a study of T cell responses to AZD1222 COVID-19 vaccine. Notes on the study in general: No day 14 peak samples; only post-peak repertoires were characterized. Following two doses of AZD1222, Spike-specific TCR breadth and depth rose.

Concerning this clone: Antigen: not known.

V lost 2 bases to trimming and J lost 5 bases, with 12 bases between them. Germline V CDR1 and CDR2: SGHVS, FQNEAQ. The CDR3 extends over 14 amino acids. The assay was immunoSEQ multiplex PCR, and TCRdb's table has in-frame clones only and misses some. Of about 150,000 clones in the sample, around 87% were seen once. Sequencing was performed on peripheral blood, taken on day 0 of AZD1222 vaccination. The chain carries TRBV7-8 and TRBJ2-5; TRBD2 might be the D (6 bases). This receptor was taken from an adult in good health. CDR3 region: CASSLPGTPETQYF. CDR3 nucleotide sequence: TGTGCCAGCAGCTTACCCGGGACTCCGGAGACCCAGTACTTC.